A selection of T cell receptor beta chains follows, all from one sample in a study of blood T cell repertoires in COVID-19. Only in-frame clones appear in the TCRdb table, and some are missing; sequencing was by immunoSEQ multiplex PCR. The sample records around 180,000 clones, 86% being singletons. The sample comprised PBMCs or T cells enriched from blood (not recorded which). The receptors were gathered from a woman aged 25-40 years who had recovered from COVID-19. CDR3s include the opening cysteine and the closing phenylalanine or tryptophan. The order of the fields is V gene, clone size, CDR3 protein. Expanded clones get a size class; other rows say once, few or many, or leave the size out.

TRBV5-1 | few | CASRPTSSAYNEQFF
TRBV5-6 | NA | CASSSRLAGRETQYF
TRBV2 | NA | CASSGVRANQPQHF
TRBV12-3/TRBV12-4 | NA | CASSLLTDTQYF
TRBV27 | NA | CASSSTGGGFKQYF
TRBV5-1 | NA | CASSLVEFDTGELFF
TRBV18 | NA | CASSPSGERSPLHF
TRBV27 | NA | CASSPGQGTAGPEAFF
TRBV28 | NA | CASSPTGELGNEQFF
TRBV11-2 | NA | CASSSDRAILIEKLFF
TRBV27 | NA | CASSSVASSTDTQYF
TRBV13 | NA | CASRRGGYQETQYF
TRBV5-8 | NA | CASSRLAGDDTQYF
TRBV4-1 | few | CASSQDPSGRRNEQFF
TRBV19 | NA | CASSPALLDRSYEQYF
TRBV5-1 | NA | CASSGSFLTYEQYF
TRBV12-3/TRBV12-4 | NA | CASSLDGGDEQFF
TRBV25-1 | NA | CASRLALNEQFF
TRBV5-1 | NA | CASSLAAGTGTDTQYF
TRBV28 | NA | CASSFNLAGFTYEQYF
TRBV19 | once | CASSIQGVGNTEAFF
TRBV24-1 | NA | CATSDRSSGRDNEQFF
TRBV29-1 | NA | CSVEIVRRSTDTQYF
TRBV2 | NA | CASSALAGHYEQYF
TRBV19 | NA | CASSVYSGGSSYEQYF
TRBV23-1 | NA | CARTRTDTQYF
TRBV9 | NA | CASSETTQNPGYGYTF
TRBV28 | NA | CASSGRGGVTEKLFF
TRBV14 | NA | CASTGHLQETQYF
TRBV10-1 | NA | CASGDGTTPGTGELFF
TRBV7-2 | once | CASSLGYIRSGANVLTF
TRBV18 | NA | CASSQDRAFTEAFF
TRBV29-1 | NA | CSVYGQGAFGYTF
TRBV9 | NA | CASSVLDIGLRTF
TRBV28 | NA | CASSLVTGVQPQHF
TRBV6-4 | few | CASSQMGRQVCEQFF
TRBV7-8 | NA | CASSPRVRAPVRYGYTF
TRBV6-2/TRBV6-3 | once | CASSYSFTSGKAYEQYF
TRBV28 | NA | CASSPSRSYNEQFF
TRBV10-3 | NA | CAIMERKSSYNEQFF
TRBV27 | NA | CASSLALAGVYNEQFF
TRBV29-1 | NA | CSVADLSPVNTGELFF
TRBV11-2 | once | CASSLSGLAPYEQYF
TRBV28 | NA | CASSVVATEAFF
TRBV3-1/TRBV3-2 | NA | CASSQGGGNTEAFF
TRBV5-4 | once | CASSLEFHQGYTF
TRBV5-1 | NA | CASSAGQANYEQYF
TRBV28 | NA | CASSNPGDRNLAFF
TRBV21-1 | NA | CASSKDGTGNTDTQYF
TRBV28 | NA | CASSLTEGGETQYF
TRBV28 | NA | CASSLLAKNIQYF
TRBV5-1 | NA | CASSMTGGGTEAFF
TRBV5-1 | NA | CASSPGLAPNEQYF
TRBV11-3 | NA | CASSSQVGEQFF
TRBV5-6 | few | CASSGRDRGETQYF
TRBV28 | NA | CASSLLGVKAGHTYGYTF
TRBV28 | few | CASSSGTSGYYEQYF